The rows below give T cell receptor beta chains drawn from one sample of a study of T-cell memory formation after mild COVID-19. Each CDR3 protein gets one entry after TCRdb re-called the 5' RACE reads with MiXCR. The sample records 40,000 or so distinct CDR3 sequences, about 6.8% being singletons. Sequenced sample: PBMCs or a T cell subset sorted from them (not recorded which). These receptor sequences come from an adult who had mild COVID-19 (a few samples of this study predate the infection). Cell type and time point are not known. Both conserved end residues are part of each CDR3. D genes are given only for firm matches. The size field is filled for only some rows; it gives once, few, many or a size class.

V gene: TRBV6-5; clone size: many; D gene: .; J gene: TRBJ2-1; CDR3 DNA: TGTGCCAGCAGTTACAGTCAGAACAATGAGCAGTTCTTC; CDR3 protein: CASSYSQNNEQFF
V gene: TRBV19; clone size: .; D gene: .; J gene: TRBJ2-5; CDR3 DNA: TGTGCCAGTAGAATCCACCTCGGACGGACGGAAGAGACCCAGTACTTC; CDR3 protein: CASRIHLGRTEETQYF
V gene: TRBV6-6; clone size: few; D gene: TRBD2; J gene: TRBJ2-1; CDR3 DNA: TGTGCCAGCAGTTACAGGGAGGGGTCCTACAATGAGCAGTTCTTC; CDR3 protein: CASSYREGSYNEQFF
V gene: TRBV7-8; clone size: many; D gene: .; J gene: TRBJ2-1; CDR3 DNA: TGTGCCAGCAGCTCCCCTCGGCACAATGAGCATTTCTTC; CDR3 protein: CASSSPRHNEHFF
V gene: TRBV18; clone size: few; D gene: .; J gene: TRBJ1-4; CDR3 DNA: TGTGCCAGCTCAACGCGGACACTCCAGCCGGCAACTAATGAAAAACTGTTTTTT; CDR3 protein: CASSTRTLQPATNEKLFF
V gene: TRBV5-1; clone size: many; D gene: .; J gene: TRBJ2-7; CDR3 DNA: TGCGCCAGCAGCTTGGGGGGGCGGACATACGAGCAGTACTTC; CDR3 protein: CASSLGGRTYEQYF
V gene: TRBV20-1; clone size: .; D gene: .; J gene: TRBJ1-5; CDR3 DNA: TGCAGTGCTCGCAAGAGGGGGGCCGATCAGCCCCAGCATTTT; CDR3 protein: CSARKRGADQPQHF
V gene: TRBV5-4; clone size: .; D gene: .; J gene: TRBJ2-5; CDR3 DNA: TGTGCCAGCAGCTTGGAGGCTGCTGGGGAGACCCAGTACTTC; CDR3 protein: CASSLEAAGETQYF
V gene: TRBV5-1; clone size: many; D gene: TRBD1; J gene: TRBJ1-2; CDR3 DNA: TGCGCCAGCAGCTTGGCAACCGGGACAGGGAGTCTTCATGGCTACACCTTC; CDR3 protein: CASSLATGTGSLHGYTF
V gene: TRBV7-8; clone size: few; D gene: TRBD2; J gene: TRBJ2-7; CDR3 DNA: TGTGCCAGCAGCTTAGCACCAGCGGGAGCGGGCTACGAGCAGTACTTC; CDR3 protein: CASSLAPAGAGYEQYF
V gene: TRBV6-2/TRBV6-3; clone size: .; D gene: TRBD1; J gene: TRBJ2-3; CDR3 DNA: TGTGCCAGCAGCAACCCGGGACAGGGACCCACAGATACGCAGTATTTT; CDR3 protein: CASSNPGQGPTDTQYF
V gene: TRBV5-4; clone size: few; D gene: TRBD1; J gene: TRBJ2-2; CDR3 DNA: TGTGCCAGCAGCCCTCGACAGGGAAACACCGGGGAGCTGTTTTTT; CDR3 protein: CASSPRQGNTGELFF
V gene: TRBV5-5; clone size: many; D gene: .; J gene: TRBJ1-1; CDR3 DNA: TGTGCCAGCAGCTTTCGGTTGAACACTGAAGCTTTCTTT; CDR3 protein: CASSFRLNTEAFF
V gene: TRBV18; clone size: few; D gene: .; J gene: TRBJ2-2; CDR3 DNA: TGTGCCTCTCGGGCGCTCGGTGGGGGAGTCGACACCGGGGAGCTGTTTTTT; CDR3 protein: CASRALGGGVDTGELFF
V gene: TRBV20-1; clone size: many; D gene: TRBD2; J gene: TRBJ2-1; CDR3 DNA: TGCAGTGTTCCAGGACTAGCGGGAGGGACCTACAATGAGCAGTTCTTC; CDR3 protein: CSVPGLAGGTYNEQFF
V gene: TRBV4-3; clone size: many; D gene: TRBD2; J gene: TRBJ2-1; CDR3 DNA: TGCGCCAGCAGCCAAGGGCTAGCGGGGTACAATGAGCAGTTCTTC; CDR3 protein: CASSQGLAGYNEQFF
V gene: TRBV12-3/TRBV12-4; clone size: .; D gene: .; J gene: TRBJ1-4; CDR3 DNA: TGTGCCAGCAGTTTAAGAGGAGGGGCTAATGAAAAACTGTTTTTT; CDR3 protein: CASSLRGGANEKLFF
V gene: TRBV7-8; clone size: many; D gene: TRBD1; J gene: TRBJ2-7; CDR3 DNA: TGTGCCAGCAGCTTACGGACAGGCGGGCCCTACGAGCAGTACTTC; CDR3 protein: CASSLRTGGPYEQYF
V gene: TRBV5-1; clone size: many; D gene: TRBD1; J gene: TRBJ1-5; CDR3 DNA: TGCGCCAGCAGCTTGGAGCCAGGGGGGAGTATACAGCCCCAGCATTTT; CDR3 protein: CASSLEPGGSIQPQHF
V gene: TRBV20-1; clone size: many; D gene: TRBD1; J gene: TRBJ1-1; CDR3 DNA: TGCAGTGCTAGGAGAACAGGGGGAACTGAAGCTTTCTTT; CDR3 protein: CSARRTGGTEAFF
V gene: TRBV18; clone size: .; D gene: .; J gene: TRBJ2-1; CDR3 DNA: TGTGCCAGCTCACCGGGGGCAGTCTCCTACAATGAGCAGTTCTTC; CDR3 protein: CASSPGAVSYNEQFF
V gene: TRBV12-3/TRBV12-4; clone size: many; D gene: .; J gene: TRBJ2-7; CDR3 DNA: TGTGCCAGCAGTTTAGCGGGACTGGAAGGGAACGAGCAGTACTTC; CDR3 protein: CASSLAGLEGNEQYF
V gene: TRBV2; clone size: .; D gene: TRBD2; J gene: TRBJ2-1; CDR3 DNA: TGTGCCAGCAGTGAAGGGGGACTAGCGGGGAAGCAGTTCTTC; CDR3 protein: CASSEGGLAGKQFF
V gene: TRBV5-1; clone size: many; D gene: .; J gene: TRBJ2-7; CDR3 DNA: TGCGCCAGCAGCAAGGGCCTGAATTCCTACGAGCAGTACTTC; CDR3 protein: CASSKGLNSYEQYF
V gene: TRBV6-5; clone size: .; D gene: TRBD2; J gene: TRBJ2-5; CDR3 DNA: TGTGCCAGCAGCTCCGGGACTAGCGGGGGCCAAGAGACCCAGTACTTC; CDR3 protein: CASSSGTSGGQETQYF
V gene: TRBV12-3/TRBV12-4; clone size: many; D gene: TRBD1; J gene: TRBJ1-4; CDR3 DNA: TGTGCCAGCACCACGACAGGGGGGAGAGAAAAACTGTTTTTT; CDR3 protein: CASTTTGGREKLFF
V gene: TRBV7-2; clone size: many; D gene: TRBD2; J gene: TRBJ2-1; CDR3 DNA: TGTGCCAGCAGCCTCGGGGACTACGCCTGGCTTGGGCAGTTCTTC; CDR3 protein: CASSLGDYAWLGQFF
V gene: TRBV6-2/TRBV6-3; clone size: .; D gene: .; J gene: TRBJ2-7; CDR3 DNA: TGTGCCAGCCGCCTCGCCGGACAGCCCCCCTTCATCTACGAGCAGTACTTC; CDR3 protein: CASRLAGQPPFIYEQYF
V gene: TRBV5-1; clone size: many; D gene: TRBD1; J gene: TRBJ1-2; CDR3 DNA: TGCGCCAGCAGCTCGGGACAGCCCCGATTTAACTATGGCTACACCTTC; CDR3 protein: CASSSGQPRFNYGYTF
V gene: TRBV5-1; clone size: many; D gene: TRBD1; J gene: TRBJ2-1; CDR3 DNA: TGCGCCAGCAGCTTGAGATTCCGGGACAGAGTTGCCTACAATGAGCAGTTCTTC; CDR3 protein: CASSLRFRDRVAYNEQFF
V gene: TRBV12-3/TRBV12-4; clone size: few; D gene: .; J gene: TRBJ1-1; CDR3 DNA: TGTGCCAGCAGTTTAGATCGGGGGCTGGGGACTGAAGCTTTCTTT; CDR3 protein: CASSLDRGLGTEAFF
V gene: TRBV9; clone size: .; D gene: .; J gene: TRBJ2-2; CDR3 DNA: TGTGCCAGCAGCGTAGGTCCCGATAACACCGGGGAGCTGTTTTTT; CDR3 protein: CASSVGPDNTGELFF
V gene: TRBV12-3/TRBV12-4; clone size: many; D gene: .; J gene: TRBJ2-2; CDR3 DNA: TGTGCCAGCAGTCGGGACGGCGACACCGGGGAGCTGTTTTTT; CDR3 protein: CASSRDGDTGELFF
V gene: TRBV11-3; clone size: many; D gene: TRBD1; J gene: TRBJ1-1; CDR3 DNA: TGTGCCAGCAGCCTCGGACAGGGGAATTTCTTT; CDR3 protein: CASSLGQGNFF
V gene: TRBV4-1; clone size: many; D gene: .; J gene: TRBJ2-1; CDR3 DNA: TGCGCCAGCAGCCAAGTTTGGGATGAGCAGTTCTTC; CDR3 protein: CASSQVWDEQFF
V gene: TRBV5-1; clone size: many; D gene: .; J gene: TRBJ2-1; CDR3 DNA: TGCGCCAGCAGCTGGACACCCCTCGGGGATACCTACAATGAGCAGTTCTTC; CDR3 protein: CASSWTPLGDTYNEQFF
V gene: TRBV12-2; clone size: few; D gene: .; J gene: TRBJ2-7; CDR3 DNA: TGTGCAAGTCGCTTACCGCGAATGGCCTCCTACGAGCAGTACTTC; CDR3 protein: CASRLPRMASYEQYF
V gene: TRBV13; clone size: many; D gene: TRBD2; J gene: TRBJ2-3; CDR3 DNA: TGTGCCAGCAGCTCCTCTAGTGCGGGGGGACCAGATACGCAGTATTTT; CDR3 protein: CASSSSSAGGPDTQYF
V gene: TRBV12-3/TRBV12-4; clone size: .; D gene: .; J gene: TRBJ1-3; CDR3 DNA: TGTGCCAGCAGTTTCGTACCTGGAAACACCATATATTTT; CDR3 protein: CASSFVPGNTIYF
V gene: TRBV5-1; clone size: many; D gene: .; J gene: TRBJ2-7; CDR3 DNA: TGCGCCAGCAGCTTGGTAGTACAGCCTTACGAGCAGTACTTC; CDR3 protein: CASSLVVQPYEQYF
V gene: TRBV7-3; clone size: many; D gene: .; J gene: TRBJ2-3; CDR3 DNA: TGTGCCAGCAGCCTCGACAGGACCAATACGCAGTATTTT; CDR3 protein: CASSLDRTNTQYF
V gene: TRBV12-3/TRBV12-4; clone size: many; D gene: TRBD2; J gene: TRBJ2-7; CDR3 DNA: TGTGCCAGCAGGACGACTAGCGGTCGACAGTACTTC; CDR3 protein: CASRTTSGRQYF
V gene: TRBV24-1; clone size: many; D gene: .; J gene: TRBJ2-1; CDR3 DNA: TGTGCCACCAGTGACTCCGCTGGACGTCAGCAGTTCTTC; CDR3 protein: CATSDSAGRQQFF
V gene: TRBV19; clone size: many; D gene: .; J gene: TRBJ1-1; CDR3 DNA: TGTGCCAGTAGTCGGGTGAACACTGAAGCTTTCTTT; CDR3 protein: CASSRVNTEAFF
V gene: TRBV5-1; clone size: medium-sized; D gene: .; J gene: TRBJ2-7; CDR3 DNA: TGCGCCAGCAGCTTGGTATCGGCAGGGCCCTACGAGCAGTACTTC; CDR3 protein: CASSLVSAGPYEQYF
V gene: TRBV7-2; clone size: many; D gene: TRBD2; J gene: TRBJ2-7; CDR3 DNA: TGTGCCAGCAGCTTAGAACTAGCGGGTACCTACGAGCAGTACTTC; CDR3 protein: CASSLELAGTYEQYF
V gene: TRBV18; clone size: many; D gene: .; J gene: TRBJ2-2; CDR3 DNA: TGTGCCAGCTCACCAATCAAGGGCACCGGGGAGCTGTTTTTT; CDR3 protein: CASSPIKGTGELFF
V gene: TRBV7-3; clone size: few; D gene: .; J gene: TRBJ1-2; CDR3 DNA: TGTGCCAGCAGCTTAAGCCGGGACAACTATGGCTACACCTTC; CDR3 protein: CASSLSRDNYGYTF
V gene: TRBV30; clone size: .; D gene: .; J gene: TRBJ1-1; CDR3 DNA: TGTGCCTGGAGTATGACAGCGAACACTGAAGCTTTCTTT; CDR3 protein: CAWSMTANTEAFF
V gene: TRBV5-4; clone size: .; D gene: TRBD2; J gene: TRBJ2-7; CDR3 DNA: TGTGCCAGCAGCTTGGAAGCGGGGGTTGGTGAGCAGTACTTC; CDR3 protein: CASSLEAGVGEQYF